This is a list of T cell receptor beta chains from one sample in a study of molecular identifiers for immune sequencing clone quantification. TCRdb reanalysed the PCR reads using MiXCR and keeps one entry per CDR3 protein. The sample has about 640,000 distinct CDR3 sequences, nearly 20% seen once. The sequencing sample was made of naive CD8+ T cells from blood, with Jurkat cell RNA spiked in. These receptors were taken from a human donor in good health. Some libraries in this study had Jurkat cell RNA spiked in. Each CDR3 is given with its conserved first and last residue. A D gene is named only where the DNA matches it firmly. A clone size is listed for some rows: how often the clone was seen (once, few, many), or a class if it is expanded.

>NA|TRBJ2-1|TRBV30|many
CAWSVLDYNEQFF
TGTGCCTGGAGTGTACTAGACTACAATGAGCAGTTCTTC
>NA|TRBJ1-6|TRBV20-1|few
CSARDPDLLFGNSPLHF
TGCAGTGCTAGAGACCCGGACCTTCTCTTTGGGAATTCACCCCTCCACTTT
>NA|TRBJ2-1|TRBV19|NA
CASSPGNLYNEQFF
TGTGCCAGTAGTCCGGGGAACCTCTACAATGAGCAGTTCTTC
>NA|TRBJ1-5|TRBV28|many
CASRGQGSYSNQPQHF
TGTGCCAGCAGGGGCCAGGGGTCATATAGCAATCAGCCCCAGCATTTT
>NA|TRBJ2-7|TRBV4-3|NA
CASSQASGGVGVGEQYF
TGCGCCAGCAGCCAAGCCTCCGGAGGGGTGGGGGTAGGGGAGCAGTACTTC
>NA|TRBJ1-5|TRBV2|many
CASSDATPEPQHF
TGTGCCAGCAGTGACGCAACACCCGAGCCCCAGCATTTT
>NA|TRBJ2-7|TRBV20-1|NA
CSARDFRYRYEQYF
TGCAGTGCTAGAGATTTCAGGTACCGGTACGAGCAGTACTTC
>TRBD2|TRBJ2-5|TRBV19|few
CASSTRRTSGGSETQYF
TGTGCCAGTAGTACTCGACGGACTAGCGGGGGGTCAGAGACCCAGTACTTC
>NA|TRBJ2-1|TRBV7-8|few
CASSLKMAEQFF
TGTGCCAGCAGCTTAAAAATGGCGGAGCAGTTCTTC
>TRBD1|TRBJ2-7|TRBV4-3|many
CASSQDRAGGPWEQYF
TGCGCCAGCAGCCAAGATCGGGCAGGGGGACCGTGGGAGCAGTACTTC
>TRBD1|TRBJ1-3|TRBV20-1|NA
CSATGGVAGNTIYF
TGCAGTGCCACAGGGGGGGTAGCCGGAAACACCATATATTTT
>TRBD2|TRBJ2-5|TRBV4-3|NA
CASSQDSTSGSGETQYF
TGCGCCAGCAGCCAAGATTCGACTAGCGGGAGTGGAGAGACCCAGTACTTC
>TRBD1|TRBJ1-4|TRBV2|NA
CASNEDPGGNERLFF
TGTGCCAGCAATGAGGATCCAGGGGGAAATGAAAGACTGTTTTTT
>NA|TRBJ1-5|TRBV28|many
CASSLTENQPQHF
TGTGCCAGCAGTTTGACTGAAAATCAGCCCCAGCATTTT
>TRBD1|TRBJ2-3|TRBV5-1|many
CASSRNRDRVVTDTQYF
TGCGCCAGCAGCAGGAACCGGGACAGGGTCGTCACAGATACGCAGTATTTT
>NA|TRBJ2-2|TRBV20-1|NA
CSARDLTVNTGELFF
TGCAGTGCTAGAGATCTTACAGTGAACACCGGGGAGCTGTTTTTT
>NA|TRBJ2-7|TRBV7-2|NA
CASSYRPRGGYEQYF
TGTGCCAGCAGCTACCGCCCCCGAGGGGGATACGAGCAGTACTTC
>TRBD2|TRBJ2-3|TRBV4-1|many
CASSQGLTSVWGTDTQYF
TGCGCCAGCAGCCAGGGACTGACTAGCGTGTGGGGCACAGATACGCAGTATTTT
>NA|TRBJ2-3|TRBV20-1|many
CSARDEGESQDTQYF
TGCAGTGCTAGAGACGAGGGGGAGTCTCAAGATACGCAGTATTTT
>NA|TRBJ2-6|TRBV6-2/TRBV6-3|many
CASSSWAGPFPLSGANVLTF
TGTGCCAGCAGTAGTTGGGCAGGTCCCTTCCCACTCTCTGGGGCCAACGTCCTGACTTTC
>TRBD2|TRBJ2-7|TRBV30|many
CAWSASGRALDEQYF
TGTGCCTGGAGTGCTAGCGGGAGGGCCTTAGACGAGCAGTACTTC
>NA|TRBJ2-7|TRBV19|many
CASSETRDTEQYF
TGTGCCAGTAGTGAAACCCGGGACACCGAGCAGTACTTC
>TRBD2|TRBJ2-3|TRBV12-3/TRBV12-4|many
CASTELAGVTDTQYF
TGTGCCAGCACCGAACTAGCGGGGGTCACAGATACGCAGTATTTT
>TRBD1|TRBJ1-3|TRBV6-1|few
CASTRTGHSGNTIYF
TGTGCCAGCACTAGGACAGGCCACTCTGGAAACACCATATATTTT
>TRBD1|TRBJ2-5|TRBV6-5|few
CASSYGGTGVFETQYF
TGTGCCAGCAGTTACGGTGGGACAGGGGTTTTTGAGACCCAGTACTTC
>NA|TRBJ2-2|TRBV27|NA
CASSPLGVTYTGEPFF
TGTGCCAGCAGCCCCCTAGGGGTTACATACACCGGGGAGCCGTTTTTT
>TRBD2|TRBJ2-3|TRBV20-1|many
CSARAPAGLASTDTQYF
TGCAGTGCTAGAGCTCCAGCGGGACTAGCGAGCACAGATACGCAGTATTTT
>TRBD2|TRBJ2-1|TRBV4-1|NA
CASSQAAGGRDEQFF
TGCGCCAGCAGCCAAGCAGCGGGGGGGCGGGATGAGCAGTTCTTC
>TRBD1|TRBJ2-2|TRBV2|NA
CASRNDREWAGELFF
TGTGCCAGCAGAAACGACAGGGAATGGGCCGGGGAGCTGTTTTTT
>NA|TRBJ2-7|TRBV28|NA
CASRTSAVGHHVGIYEQYF
TGTGCCAGCAGAACCTCGGCAGTTGGACACCACGTTGGGATTTACGAGCAGTACTTC
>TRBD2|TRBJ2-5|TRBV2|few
CASSDSSGRMETQYF
TGTGCCAGCAGTGATTCTAGCGGGAGGATGGAGACCCAGTACTTC
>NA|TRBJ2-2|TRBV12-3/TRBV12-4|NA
CSSKYTGELFF
TGTTCCAGCAAATACACCGGGGAGCTGTTTTTT
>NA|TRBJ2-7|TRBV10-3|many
CAISDPRDRDHYEQYF
TGTGCCATCAGTGACCCCAGGGATAGGGATCACTACGAGCAGTACTTC
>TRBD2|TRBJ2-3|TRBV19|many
CASSMFELAGSTDTQYF
TGTGCCAGTAGTATGTTCGAACTAGCGGGGAGCACAGATACGCAGTATTTT
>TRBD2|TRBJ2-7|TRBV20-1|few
CSATTGTNNPYEQYF
TGCAGTGCGACGACCGGGACTAATAACCCCTACGAGCAGTACTTC
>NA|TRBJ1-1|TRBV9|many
CASSVEGLAGRLNTEAFF
TGTGCCAGCAGCGTAGAAGGTTTGGCAGGGCGTTTGAACACTGAAGCTTTCTTT
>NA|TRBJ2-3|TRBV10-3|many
CAISDQRNPSTDTQYF
TGTGCCATCAGTGATCAGAGGAACCCTAGCACAGATACGCAGTATTTT
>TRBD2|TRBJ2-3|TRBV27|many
CASSLLAGGFTDTQYF
TGTGCCAGCAGTTTACTAGCGGGAGGGTTCACAGATACGCAGTATTTT
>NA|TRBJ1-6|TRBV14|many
CASSQVGEPNSPLHF
TGTGCCAGCAGCCAAGTCGGAGAGCCTAATTCACCCCTCCACTTT
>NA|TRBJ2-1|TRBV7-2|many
CASSPGLRELYNEQFF
TGTGCCAGCAGCCCAGGACTCCGAGAGCTCTACAATGAGCAGTTCTTC
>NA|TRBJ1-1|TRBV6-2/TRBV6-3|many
CASSSEWTANTEAFF
TGTGCCAGCAGTTCTGAGTGGACAGCCAACACTGAAGCTTTCTTT
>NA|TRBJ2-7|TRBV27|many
CASGPSGSYEQYF
TGTGCCAGCGGGCCCAGCGGCTCCTACGAGCAGTACTTC
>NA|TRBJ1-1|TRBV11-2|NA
CASSLEVRLNAAAFF
TGTGCCAGCAGCTTAGAAGTCAGACTGAACGCCGCAGCTTTCTTT
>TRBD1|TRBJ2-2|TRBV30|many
CAWSGDRGRGNTGELFF
TGTGCCTGGAGTGGGGACAGGGGGCGCGGGAACACCGGGGAGCTGTTTTTT
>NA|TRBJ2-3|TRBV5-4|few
CASSLVPGGSDTQYF
TGTGCCAGCAGCTTGGTGCCAGGGGGGTCAGATACGCAGTATTTT
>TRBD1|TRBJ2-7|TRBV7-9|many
CASSLPGQRGEQYF
TGTGCCAGCAGCCTCCCGGGACAGCGCGGGGAGCAGTACTTC
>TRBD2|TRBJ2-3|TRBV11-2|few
CASSLALNSGGAEDTQYF
TGTGCCAGCAGCTTAGCCCTCAATAGCGGGGGGGCCGAAGATACGCAGTATTTT
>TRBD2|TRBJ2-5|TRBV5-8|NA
CASYSGSGETQYF
TGTGCCAGCTATAGCGGGAGCGGGGAGACCCAGTACTTC
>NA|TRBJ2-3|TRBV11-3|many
CASSLFPGDMGTDTQYF
TGTGCCAGCAGCTTATTTCCGGGGGATATGGGCACAGATACGCAGTATTTT
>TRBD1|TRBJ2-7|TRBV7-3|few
CASSPNRGYEQYF
TGTGCCAGCAGCCCAAACAGGGGTTACGAGCAGTACTTC
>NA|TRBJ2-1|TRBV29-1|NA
CSGIGQDNEQFF
TGCAGCGGTATAGGGCAGGACAATGAGCAGTTCTTC
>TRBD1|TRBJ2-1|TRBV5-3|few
CASTDQGDEQFF
TGTGCCAGCACGGACCAGGGGGATGAGCAGTTCTTC
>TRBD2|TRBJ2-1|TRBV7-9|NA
CASSRLAGVPLNEQFF
TGTGCCAGCAGCCGACTAGCGGGAGTTCCCCTCAATGAGCAGTTCTTC
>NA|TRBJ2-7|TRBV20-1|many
CSAIAGSYEQYF
TGCAGTGCTATTGCAGGGTCCTACGAGCAGTACTTC
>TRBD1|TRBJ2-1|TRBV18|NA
CASSPPGQGNNGQFF
TGTGCCAGCTCACCACCCGGACAGGGGAACAATGGGCAGTTCTTC
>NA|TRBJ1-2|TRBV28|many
CASSVPQAF
TGTGCCAGCAGTGTGCCCCAGGCCTTC